A single sample gave rise to the 23 T cell receptor beta chains below, sequenced in a study of blood T cell repertoires in COVID-19. Generated by immunoSEQ multiplex PCR, the TCRdb table keeps only in-frame clones and is missing some. The sample consists of under 500,000 clones, roughly nine tenths of them appearing once. The sample consisted of PBMCs or T cells enriched from blood (not recorded which). The receptors come from a woman between 18 and 29 years old with acute COVID-19.

The V and J genes are TRBV6-2 or TRBV6-3 and TRBJ2-7; D ambiguous. CDR3 size: 13 residues. V lost 10 bases and J 0 bases, leaving 13 bases between the germline ends. Germline-derived CDR1 and CDR2 are MNHEY and SVGEGT. The CDR3 DNA is TGTGCCATCACCCCGGGCTACTCCTACGAGCAGTACTTC. Protein sequence: CAITPGYSYEQYF.

This chain uses TRBV19 with TRBJ1-2; maybe TRBD1 (6 bases). V lost 10 bases, J lost 7 bases, and 25 bases lay in between. From germline, CDR1 is LNHDA and CDR2 SQIVND (reference sequence). The CDR3 consists of 15 residues. CDR3 sequence (DNA): TGTGCCACCGCCCCTAATTACAGGGAAAGTAGTGGCTACACCTTC. Amino acid sequence: CATAPNYRESSGYTF.

CDR3 in amino acids: CASSQGFGTGGTGELFF. CDR3 coding DNA: TGTGCCAGCAGCCAAGGCTTTGGGACAGGGGGCACCGGGGAGCTGTTTTTT. J is TRBJ2-2 and V is TRBV3-1 (or the pseudogene TRBV3-2); 11 positions agree with TRBD1. CDR1 LGHDT and CDR2 YNNKEL come from the germline V gene (reference sequence). The junction had 5 bases not matched to a gene; V was cut back by 1 base and J by 4 bases. The CDR3 runs 17 residues.

This rearrangement joins TRBV6-5 to TRBJ2-1; TRBD2 matches at 10 bases. The CDR3 sequence is 15 residues long. Trimming removed 2 bases from V and 9 bases from J; junction bases left unmatched: 7. CDR1 and CDR2 (germline): MNHEY, SVGAGI. The CDR3 is CASSYEAGGRSEQFF. Here the CDR3 DNA reads TGTGCCAGCAGTTACGAAGCGGGGGGGAGATCTGAGCAGTTCTTC.

This chain connects TRBV11-3 to TRBJ2-3, with 9 positions matching TRBD1. The CDR3 runs to 16 residues. CDR1 is SGHNT and CDR2 is YENEEA in the germline V gene. After removal of 5 bases from V and 3 bases from J, the junction contained 9 bases not matched to a gene. The CDR3: CASSPGQGQPTDTQYF. The DNA of the CDR3 is TGTGCCAGCAGCCCCGGACAGGGGCAACCGACAGATACGCAGTATTTT. Supplemented by reference TRBV11-3 and TRBJ2-3, the full variable domain reads EAGVVQSPRYKIIEKKQPVAFWCNPISGHNTLYWYLQNLGQGPELLIRYENEEAVDDSQLPKDRFSAERLKGVDSTLKIQPAELGDSAVYLCASSPGQGQPTDTQYFGPGTRLTVL.

The chain combines TRBV11-3 with TRBJ2-2, with 13 bases aligning to TRBD2. Germline values: CDR1 SGHNT, CDR2 YENEEA. V lost 1 base to trimming and J lost 6 bases; unmatched junction nucleotides: 5. The CDR3 spans 17 residues. CDR3 sequence (DNA): TGTGCCAGCAGCTTAGGCTGGACTAGCGGGAGTCCCGGGGAGCTGTTTTTT. Its translation is CASSLGWTSGSPGELFF.

This clone showed up just once. This chain links TRBV28 with TRBJ1-2, with TRBD1 matching over 8 bases. J was trimmed by 12 bases and V by 1 base; bases with no gene match: 10. The CDR3 contains 14 residues. The germline gives CDR1 MDHEN, CDR2 SYDVKM. CDR3 protein: CASSLFRQGSGHTF. CDR3 sequence (DNA): TGTGCCAGCAGTTTATTCAGACAGGGGAGCGGGCACACCTTC.

This chain uses TRBV7-2 with TRBJ1-6; D ambiguous. The CDR3 runs to 15 residues. In germline, CDR1 is SGHTA, CDR2 FQGNSA. V lost 4 bases and J 0 bases, leaving 7 bases between the germline ends. For the CDR3, the DNA is TGTGCCAGCAGCTCGGGTCACTCCTATAATTCACCCCTCCACTTT. This sequence encodes CASSSGHSYNSPLHF. The complete variable domain, with remaining parts taken from reference TRBV7-2 and TRBJ1-6, reads GAGVSQSPSNKVTEKGKDVELRCDPISGHTALYWYRQSLGQGLEFLIYFQGNSAPDKSGLPSDRFSAERTGGSVSTLTIQRTQQEDSAVYLCASSSGHSYNSPLHFGNGTRLTVT.

This chain links TRBV5-1 with TRBJ1-2; D possibly corresponds to TRBD1 (5 bases). V lost 2 bases and J 4 bases, leaving 9 bases between the germline ends. Germline V gene sequence: CDR1 SGHRS, CDR2 YFSETQ. The CDR3 contains 13 residues. For the CDR3, the DNA is TGCGCCAGCAGCTTCTCCGACAGCTATGGCTACACCTTC. Translating it yields CASSFSDSYGYTF.

This chain uses TRBV9 with TRBJ1-4; no clear D gene. This CDR3 region has 15 residues. Per the germline V gene, CDR1 is SGDLS and CDR2 is YYNGEE. V was cut by 3 bases and J by 1 base, with 10 bases left in between. The CDR3 protein is CASSALGRTNEKLFF. The CDR3 nucleotides are TGTGCCAGCAGCGCCCTAGGGAGAACTAATGAAAAACTGTTTTTT.

This sequence joins TRBV2 and TRBJ1-3, with TRBD1 as a possible D gene (5 bases). This CDR3 comprises 15 residues. The germline CDR1 and CDR2 sequences are SNHLY and FYNNEI. Trimming cost V 2 bases and J 2 bases, with 10 bases left between them. The CDR3 nucleotides read TGTGCCAGCAGTGAACAGGGAACGCCTGGAAACACCATATATTTT. It codes for CASSEQGTPGNTIYF.

J is TRBJ2-3 and V is TRBV24-1; D remains ambiguous. This CDR3 is 13 amino acids long. Per the germline V gene, CDR1 is KGHDR and CDR2 is SFDVKD. Deletions cut 3 bases from V and 2 bases from J, with 5 bases between. The CDR3 sequence is CATSDPHTDTQYF. The CDR3 nucleotides are TGTGCCACCAGTGATCCCCACACAGATACGCAGTATTTT.

V usage is TRBV2 and J usage is TRBJ2-1; 10 bases fit TRBD1. Trimming took 6 bases from V and 6 from J; bases not matched to a gene: 2. The germline V gene encodes CDR1 SNHLY and CDR2 FYNNEI. The CDR3 has 13 residues. DNA of the CDR3: TGTGCCAGCAGGGGGACAGGGGTCAATGAGCAGTTCTTC. Protein sequence: CASRGTGVNEQFF. Full variable domain (outside the CDR3, taken from reference TRBV2 and TRBJ2-1): EPEVTQTPSHQVTQMGQEVILRCVPISNHLYFYWYRQILGQKVEFLVSFYNNEISEKSEIFDDQFSVERPDGSNFTLKIRSTKLEDSAMYFCASRGTGVNEQFFGPGTRLTVL.

The chain employs TRBV5-4 and TRBJ1-2; D not certain. CDR3 length: 13 residues. The germline V gene has CDR1 SGHNT and CDR2 YYREEE (reference sequence). Trimming removed 0 bases from V and 8 bases from J, with 11 bases in between. CDR3 sequence reads: CASSLGGPGGYTF. DNA of the CDR3: TGTGCCAGCAGCTTGGGAGGGCCGGGCGGCTACACCTTC.

V usage is TRBV27 and J usage is TRBJ1-3, with no clear D. Germline V lookup: CDR1 MNHEY, CDR2 SMNVEV (reference sequence). The V and J ends lost 2 bases and 2 bases respectively, with 7 bases between them. The CDR3 spans 14 residues. Here the CDR3 DNA reads TGTGCCAGCAGTTTAGGGAGCCCTGGAAACACCATATATTTT. Amino acid sequence: CASSLGSPGNTIYF.

The chain is built from TRBV27 and TRBJ1-2, with D unresolved. Trimming took off 6 bases at V and 6 bases at J, with 11 bases between the two ends. This CDR3 contains 12 residues. Germline CDR1 reads MNHEY; CDR2 reads SMNVEV (reference sequence). The DNA for the CDR3 is TGTGCCAGCAGCTCCCCCGGGGATGGCTACACCTTC. This sequence encodes CASSSPGDGYTF.

The chain joins TRBV12-3 or TRBV12-4 to TRBJ1-5; tentative D call: TRBD1 (6 bases). This CDR3 contains 13 residues. The V and J ends lost 7 bases and 7 bases respectively, with 14 bases between them. The CDR3 sequence is CASTTSQGQPQHF. The CDR3 bases are TGTGCCAGCACCACATCTCAGGGGCAGCCCCAGCATTTT.

The V gene is TRBV28, the J gene TRBJ2-7; D call uncertain. In germline, CDR1 is MDHEN, CDR2 SYDVKM. This CDR3 is built from 15 residues. The ends were cut back, 3 bases at V and 2 bases at J, with 14 bases in the middle. The CDR3, as DNA: TGTGCCAGCAGTTTTTTGTGGAGACGGGCCTACGAGCAGTACTTC. This gives the protein CASSFLWRRAYEQYF.

The chain has TRBV27 and TRBJ2-7; 11 nucleotides match TRBD1. The CDR3 consists of 15 residues. Germline V gene data show CDR1 as MNHEY and CDR2 as SMNVEV (reference sequence). The trim removed 6 bases at V and 7 bases at J, leaving 11 bases unmatched. The CDR3, as DNA: TGTGCCAGCAGAGATAAGGGGACAGGGGGAGGTGAGCAGTACTTC. Encoded protein: CASRDKGTGGGEQYF.

The rearrangement links TRBV29-1 to TRBJ1-2, with 10 positions matching TRBD1. Trimming took 5 bases from V and 7 from J; bases not matched to a gene: 7. Per the germline V gene, CDR1 is SQVTM and CDR2 is ANQGSEA. This CDR3 region has 13 residues. The DNA of the CDR3 is TGCAGCGTTCCCGACAGGGGGCCTACTGGCTACACCTTC. This translates into CSVPDRGPTGYTF. Full variable domain (missing parts from reference TRBV29-1 and TRBJ1-2): SAVISQKPSRDICQRGTSLTIQCQVDSQVTMMFWYRQQPGQSLTLIATANQGSEATYESGFVIDKFPISRPNLTFSTLTVSNMSPEDSSIYLCSVPDRGPTGYTFGSGTRLTVV.

This clone has a single count. This chain joins TRBV5-1 and TRBJ2-5; D possibly corresponds to TRBD1 (6 bases). The CDR3 is 14 residues long. Germline assignment: CDR1 SGHRS and CDR2 YFSETQ. V gave up 4 bases and J gave up 5 bases, with 15 bases separating them. DNA of the CDR3: TGCGCCAGCAGCGCCACAGGGTATCTGGAGACCCAGTACTTC. The encoded protein is CASSATGYLETQYF.

The chain is built from TRBV4-1 and TRBJ1-5; 11 nucleotides agree with TRBD1. V lost 5 bases and J lost 5; bases outside the gene matches: 5. This CDR3 is 15 amino acids long. The germline V gene has CDR1 MGHRA and CDR2 YSYEKL. The CDR3 loop is CASSDRDRGYQPQHF. The CDR3, as DNA: TGCGCCAGCAGCGACCGGGACAGGGGGTATCAGCCCCAGCATTTT.

J is TRBJ1-5 and V is TRBV27; TRBD1 agrees at 8 bases. The CDR3 is 15 residues long. The J segment lost 4 bases and the V segment lost 6 bases, leaving 8 bases of the junction unmatched. CDR1 and CDR2 from the germline V gene are MNHEY and SMNVEV (reference sequence). CDR3 in amino acids: CASRSGTGGNQPQHF. CDR3 nucleotide sequence: TGTGCCAGCAGATCCGGGACAGGTGGTAATCAGCCCCAGCATTTT.